What follows are 30 T cell receptor beta chains derived from one specimen sequenced in a study of blood T cells in healthy people across ages (dated by TCRdb to between 2015 and 2016). Libraries were constructed by 5' RACE. Sequenced using an Illumina HiSeq 2500. A second PCR of about 7 to 12 cycles was run with a J-beta primer mix and a sample-barcoded 5' primer. The raw public data were reprocessed by TCRdb itself: fastp quality trimming at Q25, MiXCR clonotype calling, in-frame beta chains only. Rows are unified per CDR3 protein, each entry keeping the most common DNA and genes. This sample lists about 1,500,000 distinct CDR3 sequences; 42% were detected once. Around 8% of the sample lies in the top ten. Sequencing was performed on blood. The receptors here all came from a woman aged 18-29 years in good health.

This chain connects TRBV3-1 to TRBJ1-3; D is unclear. The germline V gene encodes CDR1 LGHDT and CDR2 YNNKEL (reference sequence). The CDR3 sequence is 14 residues long. V dropped 1 base and J dropped 7 bases, with 11 bases sitting between them. CDR3 protein: CASSQGERRNTIYF. In nucleotides, the CDR3 is TGTGCCAGCAGCCAAGGGGAACGCCGGAACACCATATATTTT.

This clonotype was picked up a small number of times. V usage is TRBV20-1 and J usage is TRBJ1-5; perhaps TRBD1 as D (5 bases). The CDR3 runs to 15 residues. Trimming removed 6 bases from V and 2 bases from J, with 17 bases in between. Germline lookup yields CDR1 DFQATT and CDR2 SNEGSKA (reference sequence). The CDR3 DNA reads TGCAGTGCCCGAGCGGCAGGGTCGGGCAATCAGCCCCAGCATTTT. Translated, it gives CSARAAGSGNQPQHF.

V usage is TRBV7-9 and J usage is TRBJ1-2; no reliable D call. This CDR3 has 14 amino acids. V was trimmed by 0 bases and J by 4 bases, leaving 9 bases between them. CDR1 and CDR2 (germline): SEHNR, FQNEAQ (reference sequence). The CDR3 DNA is TGTGCCAGCAGCTTAGCCGCAGTCGTCTATGGCTACACCTTC. As protein: CASSLAAVVYGYTF.

The chain employs TRBV10-3 and TRBJ1-1, with D hard to call. Trimming removed 2 bases at V and 0 bases at J, with 7 bases between. Germline CDR1 is ENHRY and CDR2 is SYGVKD. The CDR3 length is 14 residues. The CDR3 DNA reads TGTGCCATCAGTGAGCCGGGCGTGAACACTGAAGCTTTCTTT. This translates into CAISEPGVNTEAFF.

This clonotype was seen a few times. J is TRBJ1-6 and V is TRBV4-1; D might be TRBD1 (6 bases). The CDR3 length is 17 residues. Trimming pared 0 bases from V and 8 bases from J, leaving 17 bases between. Germline loops: CDR1 MGHRA, CDR2 YSYEKL. The CDR3 loop is CASSQDHGTIGDSPLHF. CDR3 bases: TGCGCCAGCAGCCAAGATCATGGGACAATAGGGGATTCACCCCTCCACTTT.

This clonotype was observed a handful of times. The chain joins TRBV10-3 to TRBJ2-1; 11 nucleotides align to TRBD2. CDR3 length: 13 residues. V dropped 7 bases and J dropped 8; count of bases not matched to a gene: 4. CDR1 and CDR2 (germline): ENHRY, SYGVKD. In DNA form, the CDR3 reads TGTGCCATCACGGAACTAGCGGGAGATGAGCAGTTCTTC. This gives the protein CAITELAGDEQFF.

This rearrangement joins TRBV21-1 to TRBJ2-1; the table calls TRBD2, which could not be checked here. TRBV21-1 is termed a pseudogene. This CDR3 has 15 amino acids. CDR3 nucleotide sequence: TGTGCCAGCAACCCAGGACTAGCGGCATACAATGAGCAGTTCTTC. It specifies CASNPGLAAYNEQFF.

V is TRBV12-3 or TRBV12-4 and J is TRBJ2-5, with no clear D. V shed 9 bases and J shed 11 bases, with 22 bases lying between them. There are 13 residues in the CDR3. CDR3 nucleotide sequence: TGTGCCAGTACAAGGTACAACAACAATGAGCAGTACTTC. Its translation: CASTRYNNNEQYF.

There are a few counts of this clonotype. V gene TRBV7-2 combines with J gene TRBJ1-1; D unclear. CDR3 length: 15 amino acids. The V and J ends lost 6 bases and 4 bases respectively, with 18 bases between them. In germline, CDR1 is SGHTA, CDR2 FQGNSA. The CDR3 DNA sequence: TGTGCCAGCAGGTTACCTCCATCCGGGGTCACTGAAGCTTTCTTT. Translating it yields CASRLPPSGVTEAFF.

This clonotype was counted a few times. J is TRBJ2-5 and V is TRBV5-1; 8 bases are a match to TRBD1. Per the germline V gene, CDR1 is SGHRS and CDR2 is YFSETQ. V lost 0 bases and J lost 5; bases outside the gene matches: 3. The CDR3 contains 14 residues. CDR3 DNA: TGCGCCAGCAGCTTGGGACAGGGGATTGAGACCCAGTACTTC. Protein sequence: CASSLGQGIETQYF.

This chain joins TRBV5-5 and TRBJ2-2, with 7 bases fitting TRBD2. CDR3 length equals 16 residues. Trimming cost V 0 bases and J 6 bases; bases outside gene matches: 8. CDR1 is SGHKS and CDR2 is YYEKEE in the germline V gene (reference sequence). CDR3 sequence reads: CASSLAAGAYSGELFF. CDR3 sequence (DNA): TGTGCCAGCAGCTTGGCTGCGGGAGCTTATTCCGGGGAGCTGTTTTTT. Variable domain in full (rest from reference TRBV5-5 and TRBJ2-2): DAGVTQSPTHLIKTRGQQVTLRCSPISGHKSVSWYQQVLGQGPQFIFQYYEKEERGRGNFPDRFSARQFPNYSSELNVNALLLGDSALYLCASSLAAGAYSGELFFGEGSRLTVL.

V gene TRBV21-1 combines with J gene TRBJ1-2. TRBV21-1 is assigned pseudogene status. This CDR3 has 13 amino acids. In nucleotides, the CDR3 is TGTGCCAGCGGGCCTACTACTAACTATAGCTACACCTTC. Protein sequence: CASGPTTNYSYTF.

V is TRBV28 and J is TRBJ1-2, with D possibly TRBD1 on 5 matching bases. The CDR3 loop spans 12 amino acids. Germline V CDR1 and CDR2: MDHEN, SYDVKM. The V and J ends lost 4 bases and 4 bases respectively, with 7 bases between them. CDR3 DNA sequence: TGTGCCAGCAGTTGGGGGGGCTATGGCTACACCTTC. Translating it yields CASSWGGYGYTF.

The rearrangement links TRBV9 to TRBJ1-1; TRBD1 aligns across 11 bases. The trim removed 5 bases at V and 6 bases at J, leaving 12 bases unmatched. There are 16 residues in the CDR3. Germline V gives CDR1 SGDLS, CDR2 YYNGEE. The CDR3 reads CASSVPGQGDFSEAFF. In nucleotides, the CDR3 is TGTGCCAGCAGTGTACCGGGACAGGGGGACTTTTCTGAAGCTTTCTTT.

This sequence joins TRBV12-3 or TRBV12-4 and TRBJ1-4; D gene ambiguous. CDR3 length: 13 residues. V lost 3 bases and J 6 bases, leaving 8 bases between the germline ends. In DNA form, the CDR3 reads TGTGCCAGCAGTTTGCGGACTTATGAAAAACTGTTTTTT. Its translation is CASSLRTYEKLFF.

V gene TRBV10-1 combines with J gene TRBJ2-7; D is undetermined. Between the trimmed V and J ends, which lost 5 bases and 2 bases, there was a span of 13 bases. Germline loops: CDR1 WNHNN, CDR2 SYGVQD (reference sequence). The CDR3 length is 14 residues. CDR3 DNA sequence: TGCGCCAGCAGTAGGACCCTGGAAGCCTACGAGCAGTACTTC. Residues: CASSRTLEAYEQYF.

The rearrangement links TRBV18 to TRBJ2-4; the match to TRBD1 covers 9 bases. The end of the DNA fits TRBJ2-7 better, so the J call may be wrong. The germline V gene has CDR1 KGHSH and CDR2 LQKENI. The CDR3 consists of 15 residues. CDR3 in amino acids: CASSPEGQGPYEQYF. DNA for the CDR3: TGTGCCAGCTCACCCGAGGGACAGGGTCCCTACGAGCAGTACTTC.

This rearrangement joins TRBV20-1 to TRBJ2-5; 12 bases agree with TRBD1. Losses at the gene ends were 6 bases for V and 11 bases for J; bases not matched to a gene: 16. The CDR3 is 15 amino acids. Per the germline V gene, CDR1 is DFQATT and CDR2 is SNEGSKA (reference sequence). For the CDR3, the DNA is TGCAGTGCCCATCGGGGACAGGGGGCCTACAATGAGCAGTACTTC. Amino acids: CSAHRGQGAYNEQYF.

This clonotype was seen a handful of times. The chain recombines TRBV5-1 with TRBJ2-7, with 7 bases that match TRBD1. J gave up 3 bases and V 4 bases, and 13 bases lay outside the gene matches. The CDR3 length is 16 residues. Looked up from germline, CDR1 is SGHRS and CDR2 is YFSETQ. CDR3: CASSKDRSEFNYEQYF. As DNA, the CDR3 is TGCGCCAGCAGCAAGGACAGGTCCGAATTTAACTACGAGCAGTACTTC.

This clonotype was seen a handful of times. The genes are TRBV3-1 and TRBJ2-7; no clear D gene. CDR1 is LGHDT, CDR2 YNNKEL, per germline (reference sequence). Deletions cut 4 bases from V and 2 bases from J, with 12 bases between. The CDR3 is 14 amino acids. The CDR3 protein is CASSRGARTYEQYF. The CDR3 DNA sequence: TGTGCCAGCAGCCGAGGCGCCAGAACCTACGAGCAGTACTTC.

V is TRBV7-2 and J is TRBJ2-5; TRBD2 might be the D (5 bases). Deletions cut 5 bases from V and 1 base from J, with 14 bases between. CDR3 size: 15 residues. CDR1 and CDR2 (germline): SGHTA, FQGNSA. This chain's CDR3 is CASSLPLGSQETQYF. The CDR3 bases are TGTGCCAGCAGCCTACCACTAGGCAGCCAAGAGACCCAGTACTTC. The full variable domain, in which reference TRBV7-2 and TRBJ2-5 provide the parts outside the CDR3, is GAGVSQSPSNKVTEKGKDVELRCDPISGHTALYWYRQSLGQGLEFLIYFQGNSAPDKSGLPSDRFSAERTGGSVSTLTIQRTQQEDSAVYLCASSLPLGSQETQYFGPGTRLLVL.

In this sample, this clonotype turned up a few times. The J gene is TRBJ2-7, the V gene TRBV7-9, with unresolved D. Trimming stripped 2 bases from V and 2 bases from J, with 10 bases between. Germline loops: CDR1 SEHNR, CDR2 FQNEAQ (reference sequence). This CDR3 has 14 residues. The CDR3 loop is CASSLFMPPYEQYF. In DNA, the CDR3 is TGTGCCAGCAGCTTATTTATGCCCCCCTACGAGCAGTACTTC.

This clonotype was counted between two and nine times. The chain has TRBV30 and TRBJ2-3, with 11 bases lining up with TRBD2. CDR3 length equals 17 residues. Germline V gives CDR1 GTSNPN, CDR2 SVGIG (reference sequence). The junction had 9 bases not matched to a gene; V was cut back by 2 bases and J by 2 bases. CDR3 residues: CAWSSTRTSGYTDTQYF. CDR3 DNA: TGTGCCTGGAGTTCCACTCGGACTAGCGGGTACACAGATACGCAGTATTTT.

The gene calls are TRBV20-1 and TRBJ1-5, with 8 bases identical to TRBD1. This CDR3 is built from 20 residues. V dropped 1 base and J dropped 5; count of bases not matched to a gene: 22. Germline CDR1 DFQATT, CDR2 SNEGSKA (reference sequence). CDR3 in DNA: TGCAGTGCTAGAGTTCCCGCCTGGCAGGGGGCGGAGAACTACGATCAGCCCCAGCATTTT. This codes for CSARVPAWQGAENYDQPQHF.

This clonotype has a handful of counts. This rearrangement joins TRBV4-1 to TRBJ2-5; TRBD2 agrees at 9 bases. Near its end, the DNA agrees better with TRBJ2-7, so the J call may be wrong. The CDR3 has 17 residues. CDR1 MGHRA and CDR2 YSYEKL come from the germline V gene. This CDR3 reads CASSQIHAASGILEQYF. In DNA form, the CDR3 reads TGCGCCAGCAGCCAAATCCATGCGGCTAGCGGGATTCTCGAGCAGTACTTC.

In its sample, this clonotype was seen a few times. The V and J genes are TRBV27 and TRBJ1-2; D is ambiguous. CDR1 is MNHEY and CDR2 is SMNVEV in the germline V gene (reference sequence). Trimming pared 6 bases from V and 2 bases from J, leaving 10 bases between. This CDR3 is built from 13 residues. DNA for the CDR3: TGTGCCAGCAGCCCCGCCCAGAACTATGGCTACACCTTC. This codes for CASSPAQNYGYTF.

This clonotype was observed a few times. The gene calls are TRBV12-3 or TRBV12-4 and TRBJ2-7; D not resolved. V dropped 4 bases and J dropped 0 bases, with 10 bases sitting between them. The CDR3 contains 14 residues. CDR3 loop: CASSSTQNSYEQYF. CDR3 nucleotide sequence: TGTGCCAGCAGTTCGACTCAAAACTCCTACGAGCAGTACTTC.

This clonotype was detected a few times. The gene calls are TRBV7-2 and TRBJ1-4, with no clear D. With 2 bases removed from V and 2 bases from J, the gap between germline ends came to 9 bases. Germline V lookup: CDR1 SGHTA, CDR2 FQGNSA. CDR3 length equals 15 residues. CDR3 in amino acids: CASSLNLGTNEKLFF. CDR3 DNA sequence: TGTGCCAGCAGCTTAAATCTGGGGACTAATGAAAAACTGTTTTTT.

The chain employs TRBV9 and TRBJ2-3; D perhaps matches TRBD1 (5 bases). This CDR3 contains 14 residues. In germline, CDR1 is SGDLS, CDR2 YYNGEE. V was shortened by 4 bases and J by 6 bases, with 15 bases between the two germline ends. This chain's CDR3 is CASSIPGASDTQYF. CDR3 nucleotide sequence: TGTGCCAGCAGCATCCCTGGGGCCAGTGATACGCAGTATTTT.

The sample holds a few counts of this clonotype. This chain joins TRBV6-5 and TRBJ2-1; D gene uncertain. V gave up 0 bases and J gave up 8 bases, with 11 bases separating them. This CDR3 region has 14 residues. Germline CDR1 and CDR2: MNHEY and SVGAGI. The CDR3, as DNA: TGTGCCAGCAGTTACTCGAGAGGCGGCTATGAGCAGTTCTTC. It specifies CASSYSRGGYEQFF.